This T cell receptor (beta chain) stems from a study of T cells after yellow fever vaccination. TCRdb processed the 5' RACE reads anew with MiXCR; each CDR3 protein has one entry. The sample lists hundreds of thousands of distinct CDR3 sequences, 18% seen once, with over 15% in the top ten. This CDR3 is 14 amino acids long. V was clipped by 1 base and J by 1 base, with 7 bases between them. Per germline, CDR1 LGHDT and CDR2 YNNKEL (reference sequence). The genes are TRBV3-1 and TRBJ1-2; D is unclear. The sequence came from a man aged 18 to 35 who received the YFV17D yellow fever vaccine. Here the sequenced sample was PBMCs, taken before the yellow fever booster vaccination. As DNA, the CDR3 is TGTGCCAGCAGCCAAGGTGTGGGTAACTATGGCTACACCTTC. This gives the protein CASSQGVGNYGYTF.